This TCR beta chain was observed in a study of shared T cell receptors in the human thymus. Clones were read by immunoSEQ multiplex PCR, and TCRdb kept only the in-frame ones, dropping some. The sample records some 720,000 clones, approximately 90% being singletons. CDR1 and CDR2 (germline): SGHRS, YFSETQ. Trimming cost V 5 bases and J 7 bases; bases outside gene matches: 12. The CDR3 runs 15 residues. These data were likewise used in another study, on human thymus T cells. That paper states: It was healthy Finnish infants having corrective surgery for congenital heart defects who were the donors. The thymus tissue came from resections taken during corrective heart surgery. Thymic and blood repertoires showed apparently biased V and J gene usage. Related research described thymic repertoires that were highly overlapping among unrelated individuals.

The TCR comes from a boy younger than two with a congenital heart defect. The J gene is TRBJ1-2, the V gene TRBV5-1, with 9 bases matching TRBD1. Specimen: thymocytes. The CDR3 sequence: CASSLTSGQGPGYTF. The DNA of the CDR3 is TGCGCCAGCAGTTTGACGTCGGGACAGGGTCCTGGCTACACCTTC.